This is a list of T cell receptor beta chains from one sample in a study of blood T cell repertoires in COVID-19. The assay was immunoSEQ multiplex PCR, and TCRdb's table has in-frame clones only and misses some. The sample includes tens of thousands of clones, more than 80% of them seen just once. Sample: peripheral blood. All receptors derive from a woman aged 55-70 years with acute or convalescent COVID-19. Both conserved end residues are part of each CDR3.

v_call cdr3_aa
TRBV10-3 CAISESQSYGYTF
TRBV9 CASSDHPTGEEGNSPLHF
TRBV24-1 CATSDPTSGGDTQYF
TRBV5-5 CASSLVHRDGGHTIYF
TRBV27 CASSPTTGLSGNTIYF
TRBV5-1 CASSLQGLANTGELFF
TRBV6-6 CASSPDTRSPLHF
TRBV10-3 CAISVGALNTEAFF
TRBV28 CASSLWDRAYEQYF
TRBV7-2 CASSPKAGGDPDTQYF
TRBV7-8 CASSWGQGLDEQFF
TRBV2 CASSSLPNTEAFF
TRBV5-1 CASSLVGTGGYGYTF
TRBV29-1 CSVEAIGGGLSF